This record looks at one T cell receptor beta chain sequence and its context. Its antigen is unidentified. Trimming stripped 1 base from V and 2 bases from J, with 5 bases between. The CDR3 sequence is 13 residues long. The V gene's germline CDR1 is MNHEY and CDR2 SVGEGT. Libraries of TCR beta came from quantitative 5'-RACE with molecular barcodes. TCRdb re-derived calls from the 5' RACE reads in MiXCR, one entry per CDR3 protein. The sample yields 250,000 to 350,000 distinct CDR3 sequences, about 20% seen once. The source of the sample is a study of CD8 T cells in ankylosing spondylitis. Study findings and constraints: CD8+ cells made up the disease-linked clones, which were relatively rare in peripheral blood. Reactive arthritis synovial fluid and blood were previously reported to contain some motif variants. Reportedly, disease-linked clones are significantly enriched in ankylosing spondylitis patients' matched synovial fluid.

The chain employs TRBV6-2 or TRBV6-3 and TRBJ1-1; D uncertain. The TCR originated in a female donor with ankylosing spondylitis or in good health (not recorded which). The sample taken for sequencing was blood, either unsorted or a sorted T cell fraction (not recorded which). CDR3 sequence: CASSYYGNTEAFF. The CDR3 nucleotides read TGTGCCAGCAGTTACTACGGCAACACTGAAGCTTTCTTT.